The next 20 T cell receptor beta chains were all read from a single sample in a study of blood T cell repertoires in COVID-19. Libraries were prepared by immunoSEQ multiplex PCR; TCRdb keeps only in-frame clonotypes and omits some of them. This sample has some 210,000 clones, with about 81% found just once. What was sequenced was PBMCs or T cells enriched from blood (not recorded which). These receptors were collected from a man aged 40-55 years who had recovered from COVID-19.

This clone was seen a handful of times. The V and J genes are TRBV2 and TRBJ2-1; 12 nucleotides align to TRBD2. Germline CDR1 is SNHLY and CDR2 is FYNNEI. The CDR3 runs to 17 residues. Unmatched junction bases numbered 9, after V lost 6 bases and J lost 3 bases. The CDR3 loop reads CASRPTSGRTYYNEQFF. CDR3 nucleotide sequence: TGTGCCAGCAGGCCTACTAGCGGGAGGACGTACTACAATGAGCAGTTCTTC.

This clone has a handful of counts. The chain employs TRBV7-6 and TRBJ2-1; D perhaps matches TRBD1 (6 bases). The CDR3 is 12 residues long. Germline CDR1 SGHVS, CDR2 FNYEAQ. V lost 5 bases and J lost 9, with 11 bases in between. CDR3 loop: CASSQRGSEQFF. CDR3 nucleotides: TGTGCCAGCAGCCAGAGGGGGTCTGAGCAGTTCTTC.

The chain couples TRBV7-6 to TRBJ1-4; 7 bases are a match to TRBD1. The germline CDR1 and CDR2 sequences are SGHVS and FNYEAQ. CDR3 length: 15 amino acids. V trimming: 2 bases; J trimming: 8 bases; junction bases outside the gene matches: 8. The CDR3 loop is CASSLQTGSVEKLFF. Written as DNA, the CDR3 is TGTGCCAGCAGCTTACAGACAGGGTCGGTGGAAAAACTGTTTTTT. Complete variable domain (other parts from reference TRBV7-6 and TRBJ1-4): GAGVSQSPRYKVTKRGQDVALRCDPISGHVSLYWYRQALGQGPEFLTYFNYEAQQDKSGLPNDRFSAERPEGSISTLTIQRTEQRDSAMYRCASSLQTGSVEKLFFGSGTQLSVL.

The V call is TRBV28, the J call TRBJ2-1; TRBD2 is a possible D gene (6 bases). Germline CDR1 MDHEN, CDR2 SYDVKM. With 5 bases removed from V and 5 bases from J, the gap between germline ends came to 31 bases. The CDR3 length is 20 residues. CDR3 in DNA: TGTGCCAGCAGTCCTCAGCGAACCCCGCGGCGGGGAGAAAACGACAATGAGCAGTTCTTC. Its protein is CASSPQRTPRRGENDNEQFF.

Here the CDR3 reads CASSPRQGTEAFF. The CDR3 DNA is TGTGCCAGCTCACCTAGACAGGGGACTGAAGCTTTCTTT. This chain links TRBV18 with TRBJ1-1, with 8 bases matching TRBD1. This CDR3 has 13 residues. Germline V CDR1 and CDR2: KGHSH, LQKENI. V shed 3 bases and J 5 bases; nucleotides not matched to a gene: 2.

The chain carries TRBV15 and TRBJ1-1; perhaps TRBD1 as D (5 bases). CDR1 LNHNV and CDR2 YYDKDF come from the germline V gene (reference sequence). The CDR3 totals 15 residues. Trimming pared 5 bases from V and 4 bases from J, leaving 17 bases between. DNA of the CDR3: TGTGCCACCAGCGGAAGCAGGGAGGTTCTCACTGAAGCTTTCTTT. Its protein is CATSGSREVLTEAFF.

In DNA, the CDR3 is TGTGCCAGTAGTATAGGATCGGGGTTCACAGATACGCAGTATTTT. It codes for CASSIGSGFTDTQYF. This chain connects TRBV19 to TRBJ2-3; D may be TRBD2 (5 bases). CDR1 is LNHDA, CDR2 SQIVND, per germline (reference sequence). CDR3 size: 15 residues. The V end lost 1 base, the J end lost 2 bases, and 10 bases lay between the germline ends. Based on the CDR3 plus reference TRBV19 and TRBJ2-3, the full variable domain is DGGITQSPKYLFRKEGQNVTLSCEQNLNHDAMYWYRQDPGQGLRLIYYSQIVNDFQKGDIAEGYSVSREKKESFPLTVTSAQKNPTAFYLCASSIGSGFTDTQYFGPGTRLTVL.

This rearrangement joins TRBV5-1 to TRBJ2-1; 7 nucleotides line up with TRBD2. The CDR3 is 11 amino acids. Trimming took 7 bases from V and 7 from J; bases not matched to a gene: 2. Germline-derived CDR1 and CDR2 are SGHRS and YFSETQ. The CDR3 sequence: CASDGGNEQFF. CDR3 DNA: TGCGCCAGCGACGGGGGGAATGAGCAGTTCTTC.

The gene calls are TRBV19 and TRBJ2-3; D may be TRBD1 (6 bases). CDR1 is LNHDA, CDR2 SQIVND, per germline (reference sequence). This CDR3 has 20 amino acids. Trimming stripped 0 bases from V and 2 bases from J, with 24 bases between. CDR3 protein: CASSIEGAGLLRGYTDTQYF. Written as DNA, the CDR3 is TGTGCCAGTAGTATAGAGGGGGCAGGGTTGCTTAGGGGCTACACAGATACGCAGTATTTT.

This chain joins TRBV2 and TRBJ1-5, with TRBD1 matching 8 bases. Losses at the gene ends were 4 bases for V and 4 bases for J; bases not matched to a gene: 3. Germline V gene data show CDR1 as SNHLY and CDR2 as FYNNEI. The CDR3 totals 14 residues. CDR3 sequence (DNA): TGTGCCAGCAGTGGGACAGGGTATAATCAGCCCCAGCATTTT. It yields the protein CASSGTGYNQPQHF.

V usage is TRBV4-1 and J usage is TRBJ2-1, with TRBD1 matching 7 bases. This CDR3 comprises 13 residues. Trimming cost V 4 bases and J 7 bases; bases outside gene matches: 4. Germline V lookup: CDR1 MGHRA, CDR2 YSYEKL. The CDR3 nucleotides read TGCGCCAGCAGCCTCGGGACAGTTAATGAGCAGTTCTTC. This encodes CASSLGTVNEQFF.

The rearrangement uses TRBV3-1 (or the pseudogene TRBV3-2) and TRBJ2-7; TRBD1 agrees at 8 bases. The CDR3 spans 14 residues. The ends lost 5 bases at V and 6 bases at J; junction bases unmatched: 9. Germline V gene lookup returns CDR1 LGHDT and CDR2 YNNKEL (reference sequence). Written as DNA, the CDR3 is TGTGCCAGCAGCACGGCAGGGGGCGCGGGCGAGCAGTACTTC. Its protein is CASSTAGGAGEQYF.

This chain connects TRBV15 to TRBJ2-7, with 14 positions matching TRBD2. The V segment lost 0 bases and the J segment 0 bases; nucleotides outside the gene matches: 4. Germline-derived CDR1 and CDR2 are LNHNV and YYDKDF (reference sequence). This CDR3 has 18 residues. CDR3 DNA sequence: TGTGCCACCAGCAGAGACGGACTAGCGGGGGGAAGCTCCTACGAGCAGTACTTC. Its translation is CATSRDGLAGGSSYEQYF.

The chain couples TRBV5-8 to TRBJ1-4; 7 bases match TRBD1. Germline assignment: CDR1 SGHTS and CDR2 YDEGEE. This CDR3 contains 15 residues. V shed 3 bases, J shed 1 base, and the junction held 3 bases outside the gene matches. In DNA, the CDR3 is TGTGCCAGCAGCTGGACAGGCCTAACTAATGAAAAACTGTTTTTT. Translating gives CASSWTGLTNEKLFF.

As for this clone: Within the sample, other DNA sequences also encode this same CDR3. This chain connects TRBV7-9 to TRBJ1-5; D gene uncertain. This CDR3 is 15 amino acids long. V was cut by 5 bases and J by 0 bases, with 11 bases left in between. The germline V gene encodes CDR1 SEHNR and CDR2 FQNEAQ (reference sequence). CDR3 protein: CASSPRGDSNQPQHF. CDR3 DNA: TGTGCCAGCAGCCCTCGCGGGGATAGCAATCAGCCCCAGCATTTT.

The chain links TRBV5-8 to TRBJ1-5, with 9 positions matching TRBD1. Looked up from germline, CDR1 is SGHTS and CDR2 is YDEGEE. The junction had 8 bases not matched to a gene; V was cut back by 7 bases and J by 6 bases. There are 14 residues in the CDR3. DNA of the CDR3: TGTGCCAGCCGAATACAGGGGGCAGGTCAGCCCCAGCATTTT. It is translated as CASRIQGAGQPQHF. Full variable domain (outside the CDR3, taken from reference TRBV5-8 and TRBJ1-5): EAGVTQSPTHLIKTRGQQATLRCSPISGHTSVYWYQQALGLGLQFLLWYDEGEERNRGNFPPRFSGRQFPNYSSELNVNALELEDSALYLCASRIQGAGQPQHFGDGTRLSIL.

This clone showed up many times. CDR3 in DNA: TGTGCCAGCAGCGTACGGGACAGGGCCTACGAGCAGTACTTC. Translating gives CASSVRDRAYEQYF. V is TRBV9 and J is TRBJ2-7; 9 bases align to TRBD1. Germline assignment: CDR1 SGDLS and CDR2 YYNGEE. The V segment lost 1 base and the J segment 2 bases; nucleotides outside the gene matches: 1. The CDR3 is made up of 14 amino acids.

The J gene is TRBJ1-2, the V gene TRBV29-1; D remains unclear. The CDR3 is 11 residues long. Trimming took off 8 bases at V and 6 bases at J, with 13 bases between the two ends. Germline CDR1 reads SQVTM; CDR2 reads ANQGSEA. Written as DNA, the CDR3 is TGCAGCAAAGTATGGCGGGATGGCTACACCTTC. Its translation is CSKVWRDGYTF.

This chain connects TRBV5-1 to TRBJ2-7; 7 bases line up with TRBD1. Unmatched junction bases numbered 7, after V lost 0 bases and J lost 4 bases. The CDR3 is made up of 15 amino acids. CDR1 and CDR2 from the germline V gene are SGHRS and YFSETQ. Written as DNA, the CDR3 is TGCGCCAGCAGCTTGGGTCTGACAGGGCCGTACGAGCAGTACTTC. Translated: CASSLGLTGPYEQYF.

The count of this clone is one. The chain links TRBV6-5 to TRBJ1-1; D gene ambiguous. Trimming took off 6 bases at V and 1 base at J, with 9 bases between the two ends. This CDR3 region has 13 residues. Germline assignment: CDR1 MNHEY and CDR2 SVGAGI. The CDR3 DNA follows: TGTGCCAGCAGCCGTAAGAGGAACACTGAAGCTTTCTTT. As protein: CASSRKRNTEAFF.